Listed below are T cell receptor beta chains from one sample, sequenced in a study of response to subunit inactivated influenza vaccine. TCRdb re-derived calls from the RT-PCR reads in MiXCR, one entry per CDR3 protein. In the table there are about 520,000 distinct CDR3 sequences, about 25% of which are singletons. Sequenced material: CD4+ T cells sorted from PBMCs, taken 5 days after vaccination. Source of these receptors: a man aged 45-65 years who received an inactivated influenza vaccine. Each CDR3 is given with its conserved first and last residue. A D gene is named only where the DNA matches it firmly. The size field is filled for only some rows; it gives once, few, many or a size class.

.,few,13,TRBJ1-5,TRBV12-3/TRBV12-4,CASSFMRDQLQHF,TGTGCCAGCAGTTTTATGCGGGATCAGCTCCAGCATTTT
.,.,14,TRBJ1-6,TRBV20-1,CSARTGPYNSPLHF,TGCAGTGCTCGAACGGGGCCCTATAATTCACCCCTCCACTTT
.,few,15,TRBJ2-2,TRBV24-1,CATSDVRRNTGELFF,TGTGCCACCAGTGATGTCCGCCGGAACACCGGGGAGCTGTTTTTT
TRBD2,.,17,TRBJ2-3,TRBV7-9,CASSLGHGGRNTDTQYF,TGTGCCAGCAGCTTAGGCCACGGCGGGAGGAACACAGATACGCAGTATTTT
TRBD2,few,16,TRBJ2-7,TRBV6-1,CASSRGAGTSLYEQYF,TGTGCCAGCAGCCGTGGAGCCGGGACTAGTCTCTACGAGCAGTACTTC
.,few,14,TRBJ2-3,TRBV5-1,CASSLWATTDTQYF,TGCGCCAGCAGCTTGTGGGCCACCACAGATACGCAGTATTTT
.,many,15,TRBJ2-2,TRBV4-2,CASSQDWRGTGELFF,TGTGCCAGCAGCCAAGATTGGCGGGGCACCGGGGAGCTGTTTTTT
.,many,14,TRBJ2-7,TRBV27,CASSLAGYGHEQYF,TGTGCCAGCAGTTTGGCAGGGTATGGACACGAGCAGTACTTC
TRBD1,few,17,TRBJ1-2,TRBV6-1,CASREPGQGWPHYGYTF,TGTGCCAGCAGGGAACCGGGACAGGGATGGCCACACTATGGCTACACCTTC
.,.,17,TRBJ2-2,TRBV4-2,CASSQVSAGHNTGELFF,TGTGCCAGCAGCCAAGTCTCAGCGGGACATAACACCGGGGAGCTGTTTTTT
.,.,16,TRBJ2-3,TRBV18,CASSPLTSTRGDTQYF,TGTGCCAGCTCACCCCTCACTAGTACCCGCGGAGATACGCAGTATTTT
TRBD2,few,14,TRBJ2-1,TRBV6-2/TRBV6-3,CASSSSGKNGEQFF,TGTGCCAGCAGTTCCAGCGGGAAGAATGGTGAGCAGTTCTTC
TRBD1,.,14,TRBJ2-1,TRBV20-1,CSAARGQDSREQFF,TGCAGTGCGGCCAGGGGGCAAGATAGTCGTGAGCAGTTCTTC
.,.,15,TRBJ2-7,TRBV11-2,CASSYMPGTTYEQYF,TGTGCCAGCAGCTATATGCCCGGGACCACCTACGAGCAGTACTTC
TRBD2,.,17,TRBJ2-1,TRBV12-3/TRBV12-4,CASSLTRTSGIYNEQFF,TGTGCCAGCAGTTTAACCCGGACTAGCGGGATATACAATGAGCAGTTCTTC
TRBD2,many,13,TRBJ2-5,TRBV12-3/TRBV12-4,CASSGGGQETQYF,TGTGCCAGCTCGGGCGGGGGCCAAGAGACCCAGTACTTC
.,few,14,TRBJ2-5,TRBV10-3,CAIRSTEEQETQYF,TGTGCCATCAGGTCGACAGAAGAGCAAGAGACCCAGTACTTC
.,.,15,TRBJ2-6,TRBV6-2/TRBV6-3,CASSYGGSGANVLTF,TGTGCCAGCAGTTACGGGGGTTCTGGGGCCAACGTCCTGACTTTC
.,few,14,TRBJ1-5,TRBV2,CASSKRDSNQPQHF,TGTGCCAGCAGCAAACGGGACAGCAATCAGCCCCAGCATTTT
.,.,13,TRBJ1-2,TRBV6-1,CASRGHMNYGYTF,TGTGCCAGCAGGGGACACATGAACTATGGCTACACCTTC
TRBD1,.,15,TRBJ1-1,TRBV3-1,CASSPPGQGYTEAFF,TGTGCCAGCAGCCCTCCTGGACAGGGATATACTGAAGCTTTCTTT
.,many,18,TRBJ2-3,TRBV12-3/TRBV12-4,CASSFLGPRADGTDTQYF,TGTGCCAGCAGTTTTTTGGGCCCGAGGGCTGACGGCACAGATACGCAGTATTTT
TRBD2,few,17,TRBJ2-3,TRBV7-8,CASSSEAAGGWADTQYF,TGTGCCAGCAGCTCCGAGGCAGCGGGGGGCTGGGCAGATACGCAGTATTTT
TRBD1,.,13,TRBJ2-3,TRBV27,CASRSRGLGTQYF,TGTGCCAGCAGGTCCAGGGGGCTGGGTACGCAGTATTTT
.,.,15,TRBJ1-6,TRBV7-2,CASSPSSSYNSPLHF,TGTGCCAGCAGCCCGTCGAGCTCCTATAATTCACCCCTCCACTTT
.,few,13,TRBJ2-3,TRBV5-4,CASSLVGRDTQYF,TGTGCCAGCAGCTTGGTGGGGAGAGATACGCAGTATTTT
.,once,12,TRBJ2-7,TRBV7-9,CASSLGFNEQYF,TGTGCCAGCAGCTTAGGTTTCAACGAGCAGTACTTC